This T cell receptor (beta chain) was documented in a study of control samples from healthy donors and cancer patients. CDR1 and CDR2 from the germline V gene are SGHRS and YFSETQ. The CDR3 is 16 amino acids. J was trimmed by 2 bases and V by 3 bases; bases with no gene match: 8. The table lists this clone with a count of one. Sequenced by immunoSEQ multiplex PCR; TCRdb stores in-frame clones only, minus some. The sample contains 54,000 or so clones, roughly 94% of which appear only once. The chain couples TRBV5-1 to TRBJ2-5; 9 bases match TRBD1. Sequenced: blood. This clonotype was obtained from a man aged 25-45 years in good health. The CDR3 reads CASSSPGTGQQETQYF. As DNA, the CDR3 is TGCGCCAGCAGCTCTCCCGGGACAGGGCAACAAGAGACCCAGTACTTC. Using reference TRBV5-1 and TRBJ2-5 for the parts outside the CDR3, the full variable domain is KAGVTQTPRYLIKTRGQQVTLSCSPISGHRSVSWYQQTPGQGLQFLFEYFSETQRNKGNFPGRFSGRQFSNSRSEMNVSTLELGDSALYLCASSSPGTGQQETQYFGPGTRLLVL.